A selection of T cell receptor beta chains follows, all from one sample in a study of response to subunit inactivated influenza vaccine. TCRdb passed the RT-PCR reads through MiXCR, listing each CDR3 protein once. The table includes hundreds of thousands of distinct CDR3 sequences, 14% detected once. Source: PBMCs from blood, taken less than 15 days before vaccination. The receptors shown here come from a man aged 50 to 60 who received an inactivated influenza vaccine. Each CDR3 is given with its conserved first and last residue. Each record gives: V gene, CDR3 length, J gene, D gene, clone size, CDR3 protein, CDR3 DNA. A D gene is named only where the DNA matches it firmly. A clone size is listed for some rows: how often the clone was seen (once, few, many), or a class if it is expanded.

TRBV4-3	15	TRBJ2-1	.	few	CASSQGLQDQGEQFF	TGCGCCAGCAGCCAAGGCCTCCAGGACCAGGGTGAGCAGTTCTTC
TRBV9	13	TRBJ2-3	TRBD2	.	CASSVATSGGEYF	TGTGCCAGCAGCGTAGCTACTAGCGGGGGTGAATATTTT
TRBV2	15	TRBJ1-2	.	.	CASSEGTLGSYGYTF	TGTGCCAGCAGTGAAGGGACCCTCGGGAGCTATGGCTACACCTTC
TRBV19	13	TRBJ2-7	TRBD2	many	CASSAGTIYEQYF	TGTGCCAGTAGTGCCGGGACTATCTACGAGCAGTACTTC
TRBV5-4	16	TRBJ2-1	TRBD2	few	CASSPTSGESYNEQFF	TGTGCCAGCAGCCCGACTAGCGGGGAATCCTACAATGAGCAGTTCTTC
TRBV25-1	18	TRBJ2-2	TRBD1	.	CASILGDRGLRYTGELFF	TGTGCCAGCATCCTTGGGGACAGGGGGTTGAGGTACACCGGGGAGCTGTTTTTT
TRBV6-2/TRBV6-3	15	TRBJ2-1	TRBD2	few	CASSLGGIIHNEQFF	TGTGCCAGCAGTTTGGGGGGGATCATACACAATGAGCAGTTCTTC
TRBV5-1	14	TRBJ2-4	.	few	CASSLTGVKNIQYF	TGCGCCAGCAGCTTGACAGGCGTCAAAAACATTCAGTACTTC
TRBV20-1	13	TRBJ2-2	.	.	CSVPGRNTGELFF	TGCAGTGTCCCCGGCAGGAACACCGGGGAGCTGTTTTTT
TRBV20-1	13	TRBJ2-1	.	.	CSAAGSSYNEQFF	TGCAGTGCCGCAGGAAGCTCCTACAATGAGCAGTTCTTC
TRBV7-1	16	TRBJ2-1	TRBD1	.	CASSSQGASALNEQFF	TGTGCCAGCAGCTCACAGGGGGCGAGCGCCCTCAATGAGCAGTTCTTC
TRBV12-3/TRBV12-4	13	TRBJ2-1	TRBD1	.	CASSLIQGSEQFF	TGTGCCAGCAGCCTAATACAGGGGAGTGAGCAGTTCTTC
TRBV9	15	TRBJ1-2	.	few	CASSVGSTPDYGYTF	TGTGCCAGCAGCGTGGGGAGTACTCCTGACTATGGCTACACCTTC
TRBV6-1	14	TRBJ2-5	.	few	CASSERPPQETQYF	TGTGCCAGCAGTGAACGTCCTCCGCAAGAGACCCAGTACTTC
TRBV9	14	TRBJ2-5	.	few	CASSVVPGSETQYF	TGTGCCAGCAGCGTAGTTCCGGGGTCGGAGACCCAGTACTTC
TRBV20-1	14	TRBJ1-4	TRBD1	.	CSATQGADKEKLFF	TGCAGTGCAACCCAGGGGGCGGACAAGGAAAAACTGTTTTTT
TRBV7-2	16	TRBJ2-2	.	.	CASSLEIRTNTGELFF	TGTGCCAGCAGCTTAGAGATCCGGACGAACACCGGGGAGCTGTTTTTT
TRBV6-1	19	TRBJ2-1	TRBD1	.	CASSPPLPAWGTGENEQFF	TGTGCCAGCAGTCCCCCCCTCCCGGCCTGGGGGACAGGGGAAAATGAGCAGTTCTTC
TRBV7-9	17	TRBJ2-1	TRBD2	.	CASSGILAAGSYNEQFF	TGTGCCAGCAGCGGAATACTAGCGGCAGGCTCCTACAATGAGCAGTTCTTC
TRBV4-1	15	TRBJ2-7	.	.	CASSQDRGLTYEQYF	TGCGCCAGCAGCCAAGACCGAGGACTAACCTACGAGCAGTACTTC
TRBV29-1	16	TRBJ2-3	.	few	CSVLGTGTGATDTQYF	TGCAGCGTTTTGGGAACCGGGACCGGGGCAACAGATACGCAGTATTTT
TRBV20-1	16	TRBJ2-2	.	.	CSASGFRGENTGELFF	TGCAGTGCTAGTGGCTTTCGTGGCGAGAACACCGGGGAGCTGTTTTTT
TRBV4-2	15	TRBJ2-7	TRBD1	.	CASSQRGQELYEQYF	TGTGCCAGCAGCCAGAGGGGGCAAGAGCTCTACGAGCAGTACTTC
TRBV28	17	TRBJ2-7	TRBD2	.	CASSPGLAGWKSYEQYF	TGTGCCAGCAGTCCGGGACTAGCGGGGTGGAAATCCTACGAGCAGTACTTC
TRBV4-3	14	TRBJ2-5	.	few	CASREGAGEETQYF	TGCGCCAGCAGAGAGGGTGCAGGGGAAGAGACCCAGTACTTC
TRBV11-1	11	TRBJ2-4	.	few	CASSSGNIQYF	TGTGCCAGCAGCTCCGGAAACATTCAGTACTTC
TRBV5-1	14	TRBJ2-2	TRBD1	.	CAIRTGVNTGELFF	TGCGCCATCAGGACAGGGGTTAACACCGGGGAGCTGTTTTTT
TRBV7-2	16	TRBJ2-3	.	.	CASSFTGTPSTDTQYF	TGTGCCAGCAGCTTTACCGGGACACCTAGCACAGATACGCAGTATTTT